Listed below are T cell receptor beta chains from one sample, sequenced in a study of cytomegalovirus exposure and HLA in healthy donors. Using immunoSEQ multiplex PCR, the repertoire was profiled, and TCRdb retains in-frame clones only, with some absent. This sample contains roughly 31,000 clones. Sequencing used PBMCs. These receptors were taken from a man under 40 in good health and CMV-seronegative. Each CDR3 is given with its conserved first and last residue. A D gene is named only where the DNA matches it firmly.

CDR3	DNA	V	D	J
CASSPPSTTGYGYTF	TGTGCCAGCTCACCACCTTCCACCACCGGCTATGGCTACACCTTC	TRBV18	-	TRBJ1-2
CASSKTGGLYNSPLHF	TGTGCCAGCAGCAAAACGGGGGGACTCTATAATTCACCCCTCCACTTT	TRBV28	-	TRBJ1-6
CASSLRGGSGVPDTQYF	TGTGCCAGCAGCTTGCGGGGCGGTAGCGGGGTACCAGATACGCAGTATTTT	TRBV5-6	TRBD2	TRBJ2-3
CASKKGERTYEQYF	TGTGCCAGCAAGAAAGGAGAAAGGACCTACGAGCAGTACTTC	TRBV2	-	TRBJ2-7
CASSLGTAWSYGYTF	TGTGCCAGCAGCTTAGGCACCGCCTGGAGCTATGGCTACACCTTC	TRBV7-9	-	TRBJ1-2
CAWRSTKRGQGTQYF	TGTGCCTGGAGATCTACAAAGCGTGGGCAGGGTACGCAGTATTTT	TRBV30	-	TRBJ2-3
CASSLWGLNTEAFF	TGTGCCAGCAGTTTATGGGGCCTGAACACTGAAGCTTTCTTT	TRBV27	-	TRBJ1-1
CASSLRTLGYTF	TGTGCCAGCAGCTTGAGGACACTCGGCTACACCTTC	TRBV6-6	-	TRBJ1-2
CASNIRGPLTGELFF	TGTGCCAGCAACATAAGGGGTCCTCTCACCGGGGAGCTGTTTTTT	TRBV7-9	-	TRBJ2-2
CASGRALYEQYF	TGTGCCAGCGGGAGGGCCCTCTACGAGCAGTACTTC	TRBV6-5	TRBD2	TRBJ2-7
CSVGTALGDTQYF	TGCAGCGTTGGGACAGCCCTGGGGGATACGCAGTATTTT	TRBV29-1	-	TRBJ2-3
CSVGDESGLADNEQFF	TGCAGCGTTGGGGATGAATCAGGGCTTGCCGACAATGAGCAGTTCTTC	TRBV29-1	-	TRBJ2-1
CASSQGLYWTSGGAYEQFF	TGTGCCAGCAGCCAGGGGCTCTACTGGACTAGCGGGGGGGCCTATGAGCAGTTCTTC	TRBV4-2	TRBD2	TRBJ2-1
CSVVGGAFQETQYF	TGCAGCGTTGTAGGGGGGGCATTCCAAGAGACCCAGTACTTC	TRBV29-1	-	TRBJ2-5
CASSLELLRSYEQYF	TGTGCCAGCAGCTTAGAGCTGCTTAGATCCTACGAGCAGTACTTC	TRBV7-8	-	TRBJ2-7
CASSYRLAGGQETQYF	TGCGCCAGCAGCTACCGACTAGCGGGAGGACAAGAGACCCAGTACTTC	TRBV5-1	TRBD2	TRBJ2-5
CASKSQGVRYGYTF	TGTGCCAGTAAATCTCAGGGGGTACGTTATGGCTACACCTTC	TRBV19	TRBD1	TRBJ1-2
CAGPQGRNQPQHF	TGTGCCGGCCCACAGGGACGAAATCAGCCCCAGCATTTT	TRBV28	-	TRBJ1-5
CASSRSGEGNYNEQFF	TGTGCCAGCAGCCGATCCGGGGAGGGGAACTACAATGAGCAGTTCTTC	TRBV4-2	TRBD2	TRBJ2-1
CASSEQGDQDTQYF	TGTGCCAGCAGTGAACAGGGGGACCAAGATACGCAGTATTTT	TRBV6-4	TRBD1	TRBJ2-3